This TCR beta chain was identified in a study of blood T cell repertoires in COVID-19 (dated by TCRdb to 2018 to 2021). General notes on the study: Samples covering the acute and convalescent phases of COVID-19 were provided by collaborators in the United States, Italy and Spain. The material from the prospective study consisted of cDNA or gDNA derived from T cells, B-cell-depleted T cells, or PBMCs. Subjects who had been exposed to COVID-19, were actively infected with it, or had recovered from it provided the deeply sampled blood TCRbeta repertoires that made up the dataset. The repertoires were made available in a free public database intended to serve as a resource for research on the immune response to SARS-CoV-2. The samples were drawn from the first 160 participants of the ongoing ImmuneRACE study and from 950 to 1,500 subjects provided by 6 global collaborators. The sample metadata nearly always contained a de-identified subject ID, COVID-19 status, age in years and sex. Where available, HLA class I and class II types were taken from metadata supplied by the sample provider and were not determined by assay-based typing. Results and caveats for the whole study, not just this receptor: How much clinical and demographic metadata was included differed by source and by participant, and the metadata was provided uncurated.

In the germline V gene, CDR1 corresponds to WSHSY and CDR2 to SAAADI. From cysteine to phenylalanine, the CDR3 is 15 amino acids long. Of all the DNA, just the CDR3 is kept, 45 bases in frame from base 1. V and J lose 7 bases and 0 bases, and a span of 10 bases separates them. The immunoSEQ Assay, a bias-controlled multiplex PCR, was used to amplify TCRbeta CDR3 regions from genomic DNA. Per the source publication's procedure: Nucleated cell counts per sample were estimated from amplification of reference gene primers within the assay. To quantify the absolute abundance of each unique TCRbeta CDR3 rearrangement, sequence reads were collapsed and filtered. For each sample, productive Simpson clonality was calculated by taking the square root of Simpson's diversity index across productive rearrangements. Imported from immuneACCESS, the table was reduced by TCRdb to in-frame sequences with V and J called. These copies leave out some clones; in studies compared against another copy, an unresolved V gene accounts for under half, and the cause of the remainder is not known. The V and J calls and clone size are taken from that table; D and trimming were inferred from the DNA. The sample table holds just over 350,000 clones, of which roughly 87% were seen once. The top ten constitute under 3% of the sample.

In the prospective study, participants were about 18 to 90 years old, resided in approximately 25 geographic areas of the United States, and were enrolled through a virtual design. In the prospective study, cohorts were assigned on the basis of participant-reported clinical history obtained from a screening survey and a study questionnaire. Recovered participants in ImmuneRACE Cohort 3 were defined as having two consecutive negative NP/OP PCR tests, clearance from a healthcare professional, or resolution of symptoms. In the prospective study, mobile phlebotomists collected whole blood, serum and a nasopharyngeal or oropharyngeal swab from each participant. Participants in the prospective study had the option to provide additional blood draws and questionnaires over an approximately 2-month period. Blood samples from the prospective study were shipped frozen or at room temperature prior to DNA extraction.

To note about this clone: No cognate antigen has been identified for it. No per-base quality is available; no much larger clone lies one base away.

The sequenced material came from PBMCs or T cells enriched from blood (not recorded which). This receptor chain uses TRBV10-2 and TRBJ2-6, with an unclear D gene assignment. The TCR comes from a woman aged 25-40 years who had recovered from COVID-19. The CDR3 in this case is CASTAVASGANVLTF. Here is the DNA: TGCGCCAGCACTGCGGTGGCCTCTGGGGCCAACGTCCTGACTTTC.